The next 18 T cell receptor beta chains were all read from a single sample in a study of cytomegalovirus exposure and HLA in healthy donors. Vbeta (60) and Jbeta (13) primers were used in the PCR. The data were produced by immunoSEQ multiplex PCR, yet TCRdb's version contains in-frame clones alone and is incomplete. Found here are roughly 100,000 clones, around 78% of them singletons; the top ten hold about 5.3%. The source material was PBMCs. The receptor source for this set is a male donor in good health and CMV-seronegative.

V is TRBV7-2 and J is TRBJ2-1; 8 bases agree with TRBD1. The CDR3 is 15 residues long. Trimming removed 4 bases from V and 2 bases from J; junction bases left unmatched: 4. Looked up from germline, CDR1 is SGHTA and CDR2 is FQGNSA. This CDR3 reads CASSSDRATYNEQFF. The CDR3 DNA reads TGTGCCAGCAGCTCGGACAGGGCTACCTACAATGAGCAGTTCTTC. Based on the CDR3 plus reference TRBV7-2 and TRBJ2-1, the full variable domain is GAGVSQSPSNKVTEKGKDVELRCDPISGHTALYWYRQSLGQGLEFLIYFQGNSAPDKSGLPSDRFSAERTGGSVSTLTIQRTQQEDSAVYLCASSSDRATYNEQFFGPGTRLTVL.

The V gene is TRBV5-1, the J gene TRBJ2-3, with D possibly matching TRBD2 (6 bases). CDR1 and CDR2 (germline): SGHRS, YFSETQ. Trimming pared 4 bases from V and 3 bases from J, leaving 18 bases between. The CDR3 spans 16 residues. The CDR3 protein is CASSPRVPGETDTQYF. The CDR3 DNA reads TGCGCCAGCAGCCCACGGGTCCCGGGAGAAACAGATACGCAGTATTTT.

The chain is built from TRBV4-1 and TRBJ2-5, with 11 positions matching TRBD1. Germline CDR1 is MGHRA and CDR2 is YSYEKL. The CDR3 loop spans 17 amino acids. With 1 base clipped from V and 3 bases from J, the junction kept 7 bases outside the gene matches. CDR3 residues: CASSQGWTGGTKETQYF. The CDR3 region has the DNA TGCGCCAGCAGCCAAGGATGGACAGGGGGCACCAAAGAGACCCAGTACTTC.

This chain links TRBV7-2 with TRBJ2-7; 7 bases map to TRBD1. The germline gives CDR1 SGHTA, CDR2 FQGNSA. The CDR3 contains 15 residues. The V and J ends lost 5 bases and 1 base, in that order; junction bases with no gene match: 8. The CDR3 spells CASSQDRARSYEQYF. The CDR3 DNA reads as TGTGCCAGCAGCCAAGACAGGGCACGGTCCTACGAGCAGTACTTC.

The rearrangement joins TRBV7-2 to TRBJ2-7; D perhaps matches TRBD2 (6 bases). V lost 6 bases and J lost 0, with 18 bases in between. The CDR3 is 16 residues long. Germline CDR1 and CDR2: SGHTA and FQGNSA. For the CDR3, the DNA is TGTGCCAGCAGGGGTGTTGGAGCGGGTCTCTCCTACGAGCAGTACTTC. Its translation is CASRGVGAGLSYEQYF.

This clone was seen more than once but under ten times. The chain uses TRBV27 and TRBJ2-7, with D perhaps matching TRBD1 (6 bases). Germline V gene sequence: CDR1 MNHEY, CDR2 SMNVEV (reference sequence). The V gene lost 10 bases and the J gene lost 3 bases, with 13 bases spanning the gap. The CDR3 totals 12 residues. CDR3 in amino acids: CAIRGTRYEQYF. In DNA form, the CDR3 reads TGTGCCATCAGAGGGACACGCTACGAGCAGTACTTC.

The chain recombines TRBV25-1 with TRBJ1-5, with 7 bases that match TRBD1. V lost 6 bases, J lost 9 bases, and 8 bases stayed unmatched. Germline CDR1 and CDR2: MGHDK and SYGVNS. The CDR3 length is 13 residues. The CDR3 loop reads CASSPTGERPQHF. The CDR3 nucleotides read TGTGCCAGCAGCCCTACAGGGGAGCGGCCCCAGCATTTT.

Written as DNA, the CDR3 is TGTGCCAGCAGTACAGGGCTGACCAATCAGCCCCAGCATTTT. Translated: CASSTGLTNQPQHF. The V gene is TRBV6-6, the J gene TRBJ1-5, with D possibly being TRBD1 (6 bases). This CDR3 region has 14 residues. The germline V gene encodes CDR1 MNHNY and CDR2 SVGAGI (reference sequence). With 5 bases removed from V and 3 bases from J, the gap between germline ends came to 11 bases.

The rearrangement uses TRBV27 and TRBJ1-2, with 8 bases aligning to TRBD1. The CDR3 has 15 residues. Germline CDR1 and CDR2: MNHEY and SMNVEV (reference sequence). V was clipped by 5 bases and J by 3 bases; unmatched bases: 8. The CDR3 loop reads CASSPTQGAHYGYTF. The CDR3 nucleotides are TGTGCCAGCAGTCCAACCCAGGGGGCGCACTATGGCTACACCTTC.

The chain uses TRBV28 and TRBJ2-2; 10 bases match TRBD2. Germline assignment: CDR1 MDHEN and CDR2 SYDVKM. V was clipped by 6 bases and J by 0 bases; unmatched bases: 16. The CDR3 has 20 amino acids. CDR3 loop: CASRASGASGSRANTGELFF. The CDR3 nucleotides are TGTGCCAGCAGGGCCTCCGGGGCTAGCGGGAGCCGAGCGAACACCGGGGAGCTGTTTTTT.

The chain combines TRBV19 with TRBJ2-3; D gene ambiguous. This CDR3 has 12 residues. The germline V gene has CDR1 LNHDA and CDR2 SQIVND (reference sequence). Deletions cut 3 bases from V and 9 bases from J, with 10 bases between. For the CDR3, the DNA is TGTGCCAGTAGTATTAGCCCTACAACGCAGTATTTT. This encodes CASSISPTTQYF.

The CDR3 bases are TGTGCCAGCAGCCAAGATTTTAGCGGGAGGCCTTTCTCCACCACAGATACGCAGTATTTT. Its translation: CASSQDFSGRPFSTTDTQYF. The gene calls are TRBV14 and TRBJ2-3; 10 positions match TRBD2. J gave up 2 bases and V 0 bases, and 14 bases lay outside the gene matches. The CDR3 contains 20 residues. Germline CDR1 is SGHDN and CDR2 is FVKESK.

The chain joins TRBV5-1 to TRBJ2-5, with 12 bases matching TRBD2. The V gene's germline CDR1 is SGHRS and CDR2 YFSETQ. V lost 5 bases and J lost 4; bases outside the gene matches: 9. This CDR3 has 16 amino acids. CDR3 amino acids: CASRNYLAGGGETQYF. CDR3 nucleotide sequence: TGCGCCAGCAGGAATTACCTAGCGGGAGGGGGAGAGACCCAGTACTTC.

The chain employs TRBV13 and TRBJ1-2, with 9 bases fitting TRBD1. Germline V lookup: CDR1 PRHDT, CDR2 FYEKMQ (reference sequence). This CDR3 spans 16 amino acids. V dropped 3 bases and J dropped 5; count of bases not matched to a gene: 10. Here the CDR3 reads CASSLGGQGIGYGYTF. The CDR3 DNA reads as TGTGCCAGCAGCTTGGGGGGACAGGGAATAGGGTATGGCTACACCTTC.

This clone was seen only once. The rearrangement joins TRBV4-1 to TRBJ2-3, with 8 bases fitting TRBD2. V trimming: 4 bases; J trimming: 3 bases; junction bases outside the gene matches: 6. There are 15 residues in the CDR3. The V gene's germline CDR1 is MGHRA and CDR2 YSYEKL. The CDR3 nucleotides are TGCGCCAGCAGCCTTTCTAGCGGGTTGACAGATACGCAGTATTTT. This sequence encodes CASSLSSGLTDTQYF.

This chain uses TRBV5-1 with TRBJ2-3; D unresolved. The germline V gene has CDR1 SGHRS and CDR2 YFSETQ. The CDR3 is made up of 12 amino acids. The V gene lost 0 bases and the J gene lost 10 bases, with 9 bases spanning the gap. The CDR3 DNA is TGCGCCAGCAGCTTGGAGAACGAGTCGCAGTATTTT. It codes for CASSLENESQYF.

This rearrangement joins TRBV18 to TRBJ1-4; TRBD1 aligns across 7 bases. The V gene end was trimmed by 1 base and the J gene end by 4 bases; junction bases not matched to a gene: 9. CDR3 length equals 17 residues. Germline V lookup: CDR1 KGHSH, CDR2 LQKENI. CDR3: CASSPLARGTLNEKLFF. Written as DNA, the CDR3 is TGTGCCAGCTCACCACTAGCCAGGGGGACACTTAATGAAAAACTGTTTTTT.

This clone was found once. The gene calls are TRBV11-2 and TRBJ2-3; D possibly corresponds to TRBD2 (5 bases). Trimming removed 1 base from V and 8 bases from J, with 7 bases in between. CDR3 length: 12 residues. CDR1 and CDR2 (germline): SGHAT, FQNNGV. CDR3 DNA: TGTGCCAGCAGCTTAGTTGAGGGTACGCAGTATTTT. Translation: CASSLVEGTQYF.